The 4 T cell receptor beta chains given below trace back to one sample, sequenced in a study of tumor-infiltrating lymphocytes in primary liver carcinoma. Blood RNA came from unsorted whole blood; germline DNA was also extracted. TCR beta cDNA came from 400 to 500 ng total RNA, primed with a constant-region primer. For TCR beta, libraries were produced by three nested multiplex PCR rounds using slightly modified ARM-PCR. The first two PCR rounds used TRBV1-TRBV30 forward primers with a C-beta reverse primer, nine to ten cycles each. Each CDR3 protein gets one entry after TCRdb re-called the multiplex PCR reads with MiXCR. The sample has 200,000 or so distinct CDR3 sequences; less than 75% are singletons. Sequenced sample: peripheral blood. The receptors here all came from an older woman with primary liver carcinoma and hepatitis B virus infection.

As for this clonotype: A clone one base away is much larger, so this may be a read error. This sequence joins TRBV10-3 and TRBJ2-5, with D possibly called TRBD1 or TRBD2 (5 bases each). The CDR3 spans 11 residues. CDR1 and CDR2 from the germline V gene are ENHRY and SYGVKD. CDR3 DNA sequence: TGTGCCATCAGGGAAGGGGAGACCCACTACTTC. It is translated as CAIREGETHYF.

Written as DNA, the CDR3 is TGTGCCAGTGCATCAGCATTCACAGATACGCAGTATTTT. Its protein is CASASAFTDTQYF. This rearrangement joins TRBV11-2 to TRBJ2-3, with D unresolved. The V gene lost 9 bases and the J gene lost 2 bases, with 12 bases spanning the gap. The length of the CDR3 is 13 residues. The V gene's germline CDR1 is SGHAT and CDR2 FQNNGV.

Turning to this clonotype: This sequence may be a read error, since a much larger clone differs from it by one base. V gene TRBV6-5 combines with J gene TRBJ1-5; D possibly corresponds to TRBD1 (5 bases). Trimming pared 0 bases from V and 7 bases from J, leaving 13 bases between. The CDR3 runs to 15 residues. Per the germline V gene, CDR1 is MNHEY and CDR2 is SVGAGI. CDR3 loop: CASSYSWDGWQPQHF. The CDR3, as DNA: TGTGCCAGCAGTTACTCATGGGACGGGTGGCAGCCCCAGCATTTT.

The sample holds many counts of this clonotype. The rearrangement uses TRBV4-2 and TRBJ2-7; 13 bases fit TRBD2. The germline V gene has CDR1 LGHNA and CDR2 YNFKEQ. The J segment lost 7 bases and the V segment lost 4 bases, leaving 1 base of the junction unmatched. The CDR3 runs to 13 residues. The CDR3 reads CASSRTSGGEQYF. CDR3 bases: TGTGCCAGCAGCCGGACTAGCGGGGGAGAGCAGTACTTC.